The rows below give T cell receptor beta chains drawn from one sample of a study of T cells in Graves' hyperthyroidism and ophthalmopathy. One entry per CDR3 protein, called by TCRdb with MiXCR from the multiplex PCR reads. The table lists around 300,000 distinct CDR3 sequences, about an eighth of them singletons, with almost 8% in the top ten. The sample consisted of blood. All receptors derive from a woman aged 25 to 45 with Graves' hyperthyroidism that later progressed to Graves' ophthalmopathy. Each CDR3 is given with its conserved first and last residue. The D gene is left open where the match is weak. Size is stated for part of the rows, as once, few or many counts, or as a class when the clone is expanded.

V gene: TRBV7-3; J gene: TRBJ2-7; D gene: NA; clone size: many; CDR3 protein: CASSLFGDYEQYF; CDR3 DNA: TGTGCCAGCAGCTTATTCGGGGACTACGAGCAGTACTTC
V gene: TRBV7-6; J gene: TRBJ2-3; D gene: TRBD1; clone size: NA; CDR3 protein: CASSQQGYTDTQYF; CDR3 DNA: TGTGCCAGCAGCCAACAGGGGTACACAGATACGCAGTATTTT
V gene: TRBV12-3/TRBV12-4; J gene: TRBJ2-7; D gene: TRBD1; clone size: NA; CDR3 protein: CASSPGGGDEQYF; CDR3 DNA: TGTGCCAGCAGTCCAGGGGGCGGGGACGAGCAGTACTTC
V gene: TRBV12-3/TRBV12-4; J gene: TRBJ2-1; D gene: NA; clone size: many; CDR3 protein: CASSKGVSHNEQFF; CDR3 DNA: TGTGCCAGCAGTAAGGGGGTTTCCCACAATGAGCAGTTCTTC
V gene: TRBV11-2; J gene: TRBJ2-5; D gene: NA; clone size: many; CDR3 protein: CASSLGQGSQETQYF; CDR3 DNA: TGTGCCAGCAGCTTAGGGCAAGGAAGCCAAGAGACCCAGTACTTC
V gene: TRBV29-1; J gene: TRBJ2-7; D gene: NA; clone size: many; CDR3 protein: CSGQGNSGYEQYF; CDR3 DNA: TGCAGCGGGCAGGGTAATAGCGGCTACGAGCAGTACTTC
V gene: TRBV15; J gene: TRBJ2-3; D gene: NA; clone size: many; CDR3 protein: CATSREVASTDTQYF; CDR3 DNA: TGTGCCACCAGCAGAGAGGTAGCAAGCACAGATACGCAGTATTTT
V gene: TRBV2; J gene: TRBJ2-7; D gene: NA; clone size: many; CDR3 protein: CASSERGYHEQYF; CDR3 DNA: TGTGCCAGCAGTGAAAGGGGGTACCACGAGCAGTACTTC
V gene: TRBV20-1; J gene: TRBJ2-7; D gene: TRBD2; clone size: few; CDR3 protein: CSAREGTSGYKQYF; CDR3 DNA: TGCAGTGCTAGGGAGGGGACTAGCGGTTACAAGCAGTACTTC
V gene: TRBV12-3/TRBV12-4; J gene: TRBJ2-4; D gene: NA; clone size: many; CDR3 protein: CASTSLGSGAAKNIQYF; CDR3 DNA: TGTGCCAGCACTTCATTGGGGTCAGGGGCTGCCAAAAACATTCAGTACTTC
V gene: TRBV5-1; J gene: TRBJ1-1; D gene: NA; clone size: many; CDR3 protein: CASSLFRSGDTEAFF; CDR3 DNA: TGCGCCAGCAGCTTGTTCCGGTCTGGGGACACTGAAGCTTTCTTT
V gene: TRBV24-1; J gene: TRBJ2-5; D gene: NA; clone size: many; CDR3 protein: CATSASTGRETQYF; CDR3 DNA: TGTGCCACCAGTGCCTCCACAGGTAGAGAGACCCAGTACTTC
V gene: TRBV13; J gene: TRBJ2-7; D gene: NA; clone size: many; CDR3 protein: CASSDTSDYEQYF; CDR3 DNA: TGTGCCAGCAGCGATACTAGTGACTACGAGCAGTACTTC
V gene: TRBV7-6; J gene: TRBJ1-1; D gene: TRBD1; clone size: many; CDR3 protein: CASSTGQGLNTEAFF; CDR3 DNA: TGTGCCAGCAGCACAGGACAGGGATTGAACACTGAAGCTTTCTTT
V gene: TRBV13; J gene: TRBJ2-7; D gene: NA; clone size: NA; CDR3 protein: CASSFSTGSEQYF; CDR3 DNA: TGTGCCAGCAGCTTTTCCACGGGGAGCGAGCAGTACTTC
V gene: TRBV30; J gene: TRBJ1-2; D gene: NA; clone size: many; CDR3 protein: CAWSVSANLGGYTF; CDR3 DNA: TGTGCCTGGAGTGTGTCAGCAAACCTCGGAGGCTACACCTTC
V gene: TRBV6-2/TRBV6-3; J gene: TRBJ1-2; D gene: NA; clone size: many; CDR3 protein: CASSYFGLSPYGYTF; CDR3 DNA: TGTGCCAGCAGTTACTTTGGCCTCAGCCCCTATGGCTACACCTTC
V gene: TRBV7-8; J gene: TRBJ1-1; D gene: NA; clone size: many; CDR3 protein: CASSPFGLGGTEAFF; CDR3 DNA: TGTGCCAGCAGTCCTTTCGGCCTCGGGGGTACTGAAGCTTTCTTT
V gene: TRBV27; J gene: TRBJ2-2; D gene: TRBD2; clone size: many; CDR3 protein: CASSLGTSGNTGELFF; CDR3 DNA: TGTGCCAGCAGTCTCGGGACTAGCGGAAACACCGGGGAGCTGTTTTTT
V gene: TRBV19; J gene: TRBJ2-3; D gene: TRBD2; clone size: NA; CDR3 protein: CASSIPSGTPTDTQYF; CDR3 DNA: TGTGCCAGTAGTATACCTAGCGGGACCCCCACAGATACGCAGTATTTT
V gene: TRBV4-1; J gene: TRBJ2-1; D gene: TRBD2; clone size: many; CDR3 protein: CASSRGGAGGSPEQFF; CDR3 DNA: TGCGCCAGCAGCCGCGGGGGTGCCGGGGGAAGTCCTGAGCAGTTCTTC
V gene: TRBV19; J gene: TRBJ1-3; D gene: NA; clone size: few; CDR3 protein: CASRPGARGGNTIYF; CDR3 DNA: TGTGCCAGTAGACCGGGGGCTCGCGGGGGAAACACCATATATTTT
V gene: TRBV4-3; J gene: TRBJ2-7; D gene: NA; clone size: few; CDR3 protein: CASSSDTVGYEQYF; CDR3 DNA: TGCGCCAGCAGCTCCGACACCGTAGGGTACGAGCAGTACTTC
V gene: TRBV6-1; J gene: TRBJ1-2; D gene: NA; clone size: many; CDR3 protein: CASTTLRGRQSGYTF; CDR3 DNA: TGTGCCAGCACTACCCTCCGGGGAAGGCAGAGTGGCTACACCTTC
V gene: TRBV7-9; J gene: TRBJ2-2; D gene: TRBD2; clone size: NA; CDR3 protein: CASSLSTSGNTGSGELFF; CDR3 DNA: TGTGCCAGCAGCTTATCGACTAGCGGGAATACGGGCTCCGGGGAGCTGTTTTTT
V gene: TRBV28; J gene: TRBJ1-1; D gene: TRBD1; clone size: few; CDR3 protein: CASSSIGQGGTEAFF; CDR3 DNA: TGTGCCAGCAGTTCCATCGGACAGGGGGGCACTGAAGCTTTCTTT
V gene: TRBV12-3/TRBV12-4; J gene: TRBJ2-4; D gene: NA; clone size: NA; CDR3 protein: CASSLAPPRHKNIQYF; CDR3 DNA: TGTGCCAGCAGTTTAGCGCCCCCCAGGCACAAAAACATTCAGTACTTC
V gene: TRBV7-2; J gene: TRBJ1-5; D gene: NA; clone size: many; CDR3 protein: CASSLAAGPNQPQHF; CDR3 DNA: TGTGCCAGCAGCTTAGCGGCAGGGCCCAATCAGCCCCAGCATTTT
V gene: TRBV4-1; J gene: TRBJ2-7; D gene: TRBD1; clone size: few; CDR3 protein: CASSQTPTGYNSYEQYF; CDR3 DNA: TGCGCCAGCAGCCAAACCCCGACAGGGTACAATTCCTACGAGCAGTACTTC
V gene: TRBV29-1; J gene: TRBJ2-7; D gene: TRBD2; clone size: few; CDR3 protein: CSVVSGGNYEQYF; CDR3 DNA: TGCAGCGTTGTTAGCGGGGGGAACTACGAGCAGTACTTC
V gene: TRBV10-3; J gene: TRBJ2-2; D gene: NA; clone size: few; CDR3 protein: CAIPIQSGANTGELFF; CDR3 DNA: TGTGCCATCCCGATTCAAAGCGGAGCGAACACCGGGGAGCTGTTTTTT
V gene: TRBV3-1; J gene: TRBJ2-1; D gene: NA; clone size: many; CDR3 protein: CASSQELVYNEQFF; CDR3 DNA: TGTGCCAGCAGCCAAGAGTTGGTTTACAATGAGCAGTTCTTC
V gene: TRBV7-3; J gene: TRBJ2-1; D gene: NA; clone size: few; CDR3 protein: CASSLVGTARAYNEQFF; CDR3 DNA: TGTGCCAGCAGCTTAGTCGGGACGGCCAGAGCCTACAATGAGCAGTTCTTC
V gene: TRBV2; J gene: TRBJ2-4; D gene: NA; clone size: many; CDR3 protein: CASRSLRGKNIQYF; CDR3 DNA: TGTGCCAGCAGGTCGCTAAGAGGCAAAAACATTCAGTACTTC
V gene: TRBV6-2/TRBV6-3; J gene: TRBJ2-4; D gene: TRBD2; clone size: many; CDR3 protein: CASSTGRIAGRAKNIQYF; CDR3 DNA: TGTGCCAGCTCGACAGGCCGGATAGCGGGAAGAGCCAAAAACATTCAGTACTTC
V gene: TRBV7-7; J gene: TRBJ2-3; D gene: TRBD2; clone size: many; CDR3 protein: CASSLAPAGGPIDTQYF; CDR3 DNA: TGTGCTAGCAGCTTAGCGCCGGCGGGAGGGCCTATAGATACGCAGTATTTT
V gene: TRBV20-1; J gene: TRBJ2-1; D gene: TRBD2; clone size: many; CDR3 protein: CSARVPGTSGWNEQFF; CDR3 DNA: TGCAGTGCTAGAGTTCCAGGGACTAGCGGGTGGAATGAGCAGTTCTTC
V gene: TRBV18; J gene: TRBJ1-2; D gene: NA; clone size: NA; CDR3 protein: CASSPRRGYGYTF; CDR3 DNA: TGTGCCAGCTCACCACGACGTGGCTATGGCTACACCTTC
V gene: TRBV4-1; J gene: TRBJ2-7; D gene: TRBD2; clone size: few; CDR3 protein: CASSQPWAGTSGTSSYEQYF; CDR3 DNA: TGCGCCAGCAGCCAACCCTGGGCCGGGACTAGCGGGACGAGCTCCTACGAGCAGTACTTC
V gene: TRBV27; J gene: TRBJ2-3; D gene: TRBD2; clone size: many; CDR3 protein: CASRTSGTSDWVGQYF; CDR3 DNA: TGTGCCAGCAGGACCTCCGGGACTAGCGACTGGGTTGGGCAGTATTTT
V gene: TRBV6-2/TRBV6-3; J gene: TRBJ1-2; D gene: NA; clone size: many; CDR3 protein: CASSLAGTWNHYGYTF; CDR3 DNA: TGTGCCAGCAGTCTCGCTGGAACTTGGAACCACTATGGCTACACCTTC
V gene: TRBV13; J gene: TRBJ2-1; D gene: TRBD2; clone size: many; CDR3 protein: CASSPRTSAYEQFF; CDR3 DNA: TGTGCCAGCAGCCCCCGGACTAGCGCCTATGAGCAGTTCTTC
V gene: TRBV18; J gene: TRBJ2-1; D gene: TRBD2; clone size: many; CDR3 protein: CASSPPGTSGIEQFF; CDR3 DNA: TGTGCCAGCTCACCGCCCGGGACTAGCGGGATTGAGCAGTTCTTC
V gene: TRBV12-3/TRBV12-4; J gene: TRBJ2-1; D gene: NA; clone size: NA; CDR3 protein: CASSHSDSYSEQFF; CDR3 DNA: TGTGCCAGCAGCCACAGCGACAGCTACAGTGAGCAGTTCTTC
V gene: TRBV6-1; J gene: TRBJ1-3; D gene: NA; clone size: many; CDR3 protein: CASSYRPGVGNTIYF; CDR3 DNA: TGTGCCAGCAGTTACCGCCCAGGGGTTGGAAACACCATATATTTT
V gene: TRBV6-1; J gene: TRBJ2-7; D gene: TRBD2; clone size: many; CDR3 protein: CASSAPTSGSYEQYF; CDR3 DNA: TGTGCCAGCAGTGCCCCGACTAGCGGTTCCTACGAGCAGTACTTC
V gene: TRBV9; J gene: TRBJ1-3; D gene: NA; clone size: NA; CDR3 protein: CASSVATAESGNTIYF; CDR3 DNA: TGTGCCAGCAGCGTAGCTACGGCGGAATCTGGAAACACCATATATTTT
V gene: TRBV27; J gene: TRBJ2-7; D gene: NA; clone size: many; CDR3 protein: CASSLSGVGPYEQYF; CDR3 DNA: TGTGCCAGCAGTTTATCGGGGGTGGGACCCTACGAGCAGTACTTC
V gene: TRBV6-1; J gene: TRBJ2-3; D gene: TRBD2; clone size: NA; CDR3 protein: CASSALAGGPDTQYF; CDR3 DNA: TGTGCCAGCAGTGCCCTAGCGGGAGGCCCAGATACGCAGTATTTT
V gene: TRBV5-5; J gene: TRBJ2-2; D gene: NA; clone size: NA; CDR3 protein: CASSWIFNTGELFF; CDR3 DNA: TGTGCCAGCAGCTGGATTTTTAACACCGGGGAGCTGTTTTTT
V gene: TRBV6-1; J gene: TRBJ2-3; D gene: TRBD1; clone size: many; CDR3 protein: CASRTGGGGTDTQYF; CDR3 DNA: TGTGCCAGCAGAACAGGGGGCGGTGGCACAGATACGCAGTATTTT
V gene: TRBV6-1; J gene: TRBJ1-4; D gene: NA; clone size: many; CDR3 protein: CASSPSYNEKLFF; CDR3 DNA: TGTGCCAGCAGTCCTTCCTACAATGAAAAACTGTTTTTT